This T cell receptor (beta chain) was profiled in a study of glioma-infiltrating T cells (dated by TCRdb to the mid-2010s). Study-wide context: Sequencing of TCR alpha- and beta-chain repertoires was performed on glioma tissue, on non-neoplastic brain tissue, and on matched peripheral blood mononuclear cells. To measure divergence between tissue and blood T-cell populations, each tissue-infiltrating repertoire was compared with the peripheral blood repertoire of the same patient. Three low-grade glioma patients, 7 or 8 primary glioblastoma patients and three non-glioma patients contributing non-neoplastic brain tissue were included in the paired cohort. Beyond this particular receptor, the publication reports: Group comparisons rested on small numbers: three non-neoplastic, three low-grade glioma and roughly 8 glioblastoma patients. VJ-independent divergence between tissue and blood was found to be below expectation in non-neoplastic patients but above expectation in all gliomas, particularly low-grade gliomas. Very few CDR3 sequences were found to be shared between tissue and blood, and this scarcity was attributed to high CDR3 diversity and limited sampling.

The iRepertoire nested amplicon-rescue multiplex PCR (arm-PCR) platform was used to amplify TCR alpha and beta CDR3 regions from RNA. For one-step reverse transcription and amplification, about 90-400 ng of tissue mRNA or PBMC total RNA was used as input. Following bead purification, Illumina adapters were added through a secondary multiplex PCR, and the libraries were then gel-purified between 200 and 400 bp. Internal 6-nucleotide barcodes were carried by the libraries and were used for demultiplexing. Libraries were sequenced on an Illumina MiSeq with 2x220 or 2x250 nucleotide paired-end reads. On the authors' methods: Paired reads were merged using FLASH 1.2.11 and were aligned to the GRCh37 human genome using BWA-MEM, after which TRA and TRB reads were extracted. For V and J assignment, an IMGT-derived reference of cassette sequences and CDR3 motifs that included pseudogenes was used. Three-frame translation of reads was performed, and productive CDR3s were defined as those with a C...FGXG motif and no stop codons. Unique combinations of V-J cassette pair and CDR3 amino acid sequence were defined as clonotypes. Filtering of reads was based on Hamming distance, with the threshold set by the sequence error rate of each sample in mapped regions. TCRdb reprocessed the public reads (quality trimming at Q25 with fastp, clone calling with MiXCR) and kept in-frame beta chains. Rows merge per CDR3 protein into single entries with the most common DNA and genes. In this record, the V and J calls reflect TCRdb's handling and not the investigators' own analysis. The sample yields roughly 120,000 distinct CDR3 sequences; less than 30% were counted once. Roughly 37% of the sample belongs to the ten largest clones.

Based on the germline V gene, the CDR1 and CDR2 sequences are LGHNA and YSLEER. The CDR3 numbers 17 residues from cysteine through phenylalanine. Only the CDR3 DNA is retained, 51 bases long and in frame from the first base. V lost 0 bases and J lost 0 bases; the stretch between them is 12 bases long. This clonotype was counted at least ten times. Its antigen is still unknown. Qualities for individual bases were not recorded, and no much larger clone is one base off. The receptor chain draws on TRBV4-3 and TRBJ1-5, and TRBD1 may be the D gene, going by 5 matching bases. This clonotype was sampled from a human donor with low-grade glioma or glioblastoma, undergoing nonglioma brain surgery, or in good health (not recorded which). Sequencing used glioma tissue, nonneoplastic brain tissue, or PBMCs (not recorded which). CDR3 reads: CASSQEAWTYSNQPQHF. In nucleotide form, the sequence is TGCGCCAGCAGCCAAGAGGCATGGACATATAGCAATCAGCCCCAGCATTTT.